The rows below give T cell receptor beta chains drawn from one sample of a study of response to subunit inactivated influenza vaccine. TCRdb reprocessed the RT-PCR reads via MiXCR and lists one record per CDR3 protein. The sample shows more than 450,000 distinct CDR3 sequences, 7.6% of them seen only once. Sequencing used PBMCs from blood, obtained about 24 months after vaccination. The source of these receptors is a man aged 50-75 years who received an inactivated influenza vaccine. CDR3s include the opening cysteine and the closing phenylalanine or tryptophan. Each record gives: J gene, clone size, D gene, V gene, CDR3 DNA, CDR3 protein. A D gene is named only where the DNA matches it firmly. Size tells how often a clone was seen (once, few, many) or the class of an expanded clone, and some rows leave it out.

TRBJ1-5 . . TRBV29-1 TGCAGCGTTGGGGCCGGCAGGGCGGGTCAGCCCCAGCATTTT CSVGAGRAGQPQHF
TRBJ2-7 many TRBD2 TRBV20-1 TGCAGTGCTAGAGGCCCTAGCGGGGACTACGAGCAGTACTTC CSARGPSGDYEQYF
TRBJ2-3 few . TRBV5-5 TGTGCCAGCAGCTTGGCCTGGTGGTCAGATACGCAGTATTTT CASSLAWWSDTQYF
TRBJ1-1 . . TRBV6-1 TGTGCCAGCAGGATATCAACGAACACTGAAGCTTTCTTT CASRISTNTEAFF
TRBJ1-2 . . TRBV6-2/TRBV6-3 TGTGCCAGCAGTGACCGGGACGGAGATGGCTACACCTTC CASSDRDGDGYTF
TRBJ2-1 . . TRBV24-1 TGTGCCACCAGTGATTCCGGGACCAACTCCTACAATGAGCAGTTCTTC CATSDSGTNSYNEQFF
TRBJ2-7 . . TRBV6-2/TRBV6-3 TGTGCCAGCAGCCTCGGAGTGACAGGCTCCTACGAGCAGTACTTC CASSLGVTGSYEQYF
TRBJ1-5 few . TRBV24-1 TGTGCCACCAGTGACACAGACCTTCAGCCCCAGCATTTT CATSDTDLQPQHF
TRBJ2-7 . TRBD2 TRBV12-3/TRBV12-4 TGTGCCAGCAAACTAGCGGGGACCTACGAGCAGTACTTC CASKLAGTYEQYF
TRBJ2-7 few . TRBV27 TGTGCCAGCCTGGGGGTCTACGAGCAGTACTTC CASLGVYEQYF
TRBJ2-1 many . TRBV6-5 TGTGCCAGCAGTTACACCCAGGACCTACCCCACCACAATGAGCAGTTCTTC CASSYTQDLPHHNEQFF
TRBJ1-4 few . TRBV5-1 TGCGCCAGCAGCCGGGACCCGATGGGTAATGAAAAACTGTTTTTT CASSRDPMGNEKLFF
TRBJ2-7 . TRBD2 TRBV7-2 TGTGCCAGCAGCTTAGTAAAGCGGGACCCCTACGAGCAGTACTTC CASSLVKRDPYEQYF
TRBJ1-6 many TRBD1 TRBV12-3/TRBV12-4 TGTGCCAGCAGAATGGGGACAGCGAATTCACCCCTCCACTTT CASRMGTANSPLHF
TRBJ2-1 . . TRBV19 TGTGCCAGTAGTACAGTAAAGGGGAATGAGCAGTTCTTC CASSTVKGNEQFF
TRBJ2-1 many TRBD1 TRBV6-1 TGTGCCAGCAGTAGGACAGGTAATATCTACAATGAGCAGTTCTTC CASSRTGNIYNEQFF
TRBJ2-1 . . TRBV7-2 TGTGCCAGCAGCTATGGGCCCATGGGCAATGAGCAGTTCTTC CASSYGPMGNEQFF
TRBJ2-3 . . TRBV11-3 TGTGCCAGCAGCTTCCAGTGGGGGACGGGGAGCACAGATACGCAGTATTTT CASSFQWGTGSTDTQYF
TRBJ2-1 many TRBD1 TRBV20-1 TGCAGTGCTCACTACAGGGGGCACGACAATGAGCAGTTCTTC CSAHYRGHDNEQFF
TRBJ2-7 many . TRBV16 TGTGCCAGCAGCCAATATAAAGGGTTCGAGCAGTACTTC CASSQYKGFEQYF
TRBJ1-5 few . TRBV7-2 TGTGCCAGCAGCTTAGCGGGGGGGCCGTATAGCAATCAGCCCCAGCATTTT CASSLAGGPYSNQPQHF
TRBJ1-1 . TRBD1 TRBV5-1 TGCGCCAGCAGCATGAAGACAGGGTACATGAACACTGAAGCTTTCTTT CASSMKTGYMNTEAFF
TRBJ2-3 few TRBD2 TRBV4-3 TGCGCCAGCAGCCAAAAACTAGCGGGGGTTGTAGATACGCAGTATTTT CASSQKLAGVVDTQYF
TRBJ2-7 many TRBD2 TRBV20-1 TGCAGTGCGGCCCGTGGGACTAGCAATCTCGAGCAGTACTTC CSAARGTSNLEQYF
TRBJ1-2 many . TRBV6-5 TGTGCCAGCAGTTACGCCGGGAGATACGCTAAAGGCTACACCTTC CASSYAGRYAKGYTF
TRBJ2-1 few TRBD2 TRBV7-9 TGTGCCAGCAGATTAGCGGGGACCTACTACAATGAGCAGTTCTTC CASRLAGTYYNEQFF
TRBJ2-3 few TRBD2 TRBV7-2 TGTGCCAGCAGCTTGAGCGGGGGAGGAGCAGATACGCAGTATTTT CASSLSGGGADTQYF
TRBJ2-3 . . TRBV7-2 TGTGCCAGCAGCTCCAGGGGCTCAGATACGCAGTATTTT CASSSRGSDTQYF
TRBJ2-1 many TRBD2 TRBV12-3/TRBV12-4 TGTGCCAGCAGTTTAGGCGGGAGGAGGTACAATGAGCAGTTCTTC CASSLGGRRYNEQFF
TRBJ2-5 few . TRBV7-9 TGTGCCAGCAGACAAAGACAGGAGGGGGAGACCCAGTACTTC CASRQRQEGETQYF
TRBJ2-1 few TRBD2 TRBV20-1 TGCAGTGCCCAGGGACTAGCGGGGGGGACGTACAATGAGCAGTTCTTC CSAQGLAGGTYNEQFF
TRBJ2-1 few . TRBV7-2 TGTGCCAGCAGCAAACCGGGACTGGAATACAATGAGCAGTTCTTC CASSKPGLEYNEQFF
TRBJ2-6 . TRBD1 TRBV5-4 TGTGCCAGCAGCGGCGGGACAGGGAGCTCTGGGGCCAACGTCCTGACTTTC CASSGGTGSSGANVLTF
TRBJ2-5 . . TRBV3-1 TGTGCCAGCAGCCACCCTGGAGGGGTTGAGACCCAGTACTTC CASSHPGGVETQYF
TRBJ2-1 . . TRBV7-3 TGTGCCAGCAGTCTACGGGAAGGCCGATACAATGAGCAGTTCTTC CASSLREGRYNEQFF
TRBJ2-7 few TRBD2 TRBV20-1 TGCAGTGCTAGAGCCCCGGGACTAGCGGACCTCTCCTACGAGCAGTACTTC CSARAPGLADLSYEQYF
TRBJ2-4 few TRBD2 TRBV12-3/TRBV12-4 TGTGCCAGCAGTATCCACACTAGCGGACGCTGGGACATTCAGTACTTC CASSIHTSGRWDIQYF